Presented here are 6 T cell receptor beta chains from one specimen sequenced in a study of radiation and T cells in renal cell carcinoma. Sequencing used immunoSEQ multiplex PCR; TCRdb keeps in-frame clones, though not all of them. The sample consists of 60,000 to 80,000 clones, 82% of them appearing once. The time point: blood 2 weeks post-SBRT. As to treatment: 15 Gy SBRT to primary tumor, nephrectomy 4 weeks later. This material consisted of blood, taken from a patient whose treatment included radiotherapy and nephrectomy. The receptor source for this set is a man in his 60s with renal cell carcinoma.

This clone came up once. The chain employs TRBV11-2 and TRBJ2-4; the D gene is possibly TRBD2 (6 bases). V dropped 3 bases and J dropped 0 bases, with 12 bases sitting between them. Germline lookup yields CDR1 SGHAT and CDR2 FQNNGV. This CDR3 region has 16 residues. CDR3 protein: CASSFGGVIAKNIQYF. For the CDR3, the DNA is TGTGCCAGCAGCTTCGGAGGGGTTATAGCCAAAAACATTCAGTACTTC.

The chain has TRBV5-4 and TRBJ2-2; D is possibly TRBD1 or TRBD2 (5 bases each). Trimming shortened V by 2 bases and J by 5 bases, and 10 bases separated the two germline ends. CDR1 and CDR2 (germline): SGHNT, YYREEE (reference sequence). This CDR3 has 14 residues. CDR3: CASSFRGSTGELFF. CDR3 coding DNA: TGTGCCAGCAGCTTCCGGGGCTCAACCGGGGAGCTGTTTTTT.

J is TRBJ2-3 and V is TRBV2; D might be TRBD1 (6 bases). V lost 3 bases, J lost 2 bases, and 12 bases lay in between. Germline V lookup: CDR1 SNHLY, CDR2 FYNNEI. The CDR3 sequence is 15 residues long. The CDR3 loop is CASSEGQGLTDTQYF. The CDR3 coding sequence is TGTGCCAGCAGTGAGGGGCAGGGGCTCACAGATACGCAGTATTTT.

The chain uses TRBV9 and TRBJ2-7, with a possible D match to TRBD1 (5 bases). This CDR3 has 18 amino acids. V was trimmed by 0 bases and J by 2 bases, leaving 21 bases between them. Per the germline V gene, CDR1 is SGDLS and CDR2 is YYNGEE. CDR3 sequence (DNA): TGTGCCAGCAGCGTAGATCCCGTCGCCAGGGAACGTCCCTACGAGCAGTACTTC. It codes for CASSVDPVARERPYEQYF.

J is TRBJ2-2 and V is TRBV6-1, with D perhaps TRBD2 (7 bases). The CDR3 is made up of 13 amino acids. Trimming took off 5 bases at V and 6 bases at J, with 10 bases between the two ends. In germline, CDR1 is MNHNS, CDR2 SASEGT. CDR3 sequence (DNA): TGTGCCAGCAGTCTAGGGGGGGCCGGGGAGCTGTTTTTT. As protein: CASSLGGAGELFF.

This sequence joins TRBV28 and TRBJ2-6; TRBD1 agrees at 7 bases. V shed 5 bases, J shed 11 bases, and the junction held 12 bases outside the gene matches. The germline V gene has CDR1 MDHEN and CDR2 SYDVKM. The CDR3 contains 15 residues. This chain's CDR3 is CASSGTAVAPDVLTF. The CDR3 DNA reads as TGTGCCAGCAGTGGGACAGCAGTGGCTCCCGACGTCCTGACTTTC.